The entry below gives a single T cell receptor (beta chain) sequence along with its context. Researchers took RNA transcripts and amplified the TCR beta CDR3 regions from them. Initially, a first-round RT-PCR of the TCR CDR3 employed the HTBI primer set. One entry per CDR3 protein results from TCRdb running MiXCR on the multiplex PCR reads. This table has around 600,000 distinct CDR3 sequences, more than 12% appearing once. This sample was included in a study of T cells in Graves' hyperthyroidism and ophthalmopathy. The germline V gene encodes CDR1 SEHNR and CDR2 FQNEAQ (reference sequence). Between the trimmed V and J ends, which lost 4 bases and 3 bases, there was a span of 11 bases. This CDR3 spans 14 amino acids.

The receptor was derived from a woman aged 45-65 years with Graves' ophthalmopathy. This chain uses TRBV7-9 with TRBJ2-3; TRBD2 might be the D (6 bases). Sequenced material: blood. Here the CDR3 reads CASSSAGGTDTQYF. The CDR3 DNA sequence: TGTGCCAGCAGCTCAGCGGGCGGAACAGATACGCAGTATTTT. The full variable domain, its missing parts supplied by reference TRBV7-9 and TRBJ2-3, is DTGVSQNPRHKITKRGQNVTFRCDPISEHNRLYWYRQTLGQGPEFLTYFQNEAQLEKSRLLSDRFSAERPKGSFSTLEIQRTEQGDSAMYLCASSSAGGTDTQYFGPGTRLTVL.